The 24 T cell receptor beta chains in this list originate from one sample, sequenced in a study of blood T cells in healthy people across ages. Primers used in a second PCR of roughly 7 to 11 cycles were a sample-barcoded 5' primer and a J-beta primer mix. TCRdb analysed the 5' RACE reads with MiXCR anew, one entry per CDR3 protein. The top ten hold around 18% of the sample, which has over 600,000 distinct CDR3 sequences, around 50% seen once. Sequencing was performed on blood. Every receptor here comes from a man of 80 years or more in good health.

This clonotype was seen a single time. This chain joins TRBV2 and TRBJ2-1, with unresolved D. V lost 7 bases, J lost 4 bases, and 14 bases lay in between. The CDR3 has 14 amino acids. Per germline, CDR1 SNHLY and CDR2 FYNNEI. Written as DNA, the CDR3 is TGTGCCAGCACCGAAGGATTTTATTACAATGAGCAGTTCTTC. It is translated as CASTEGFYYNEQFF.

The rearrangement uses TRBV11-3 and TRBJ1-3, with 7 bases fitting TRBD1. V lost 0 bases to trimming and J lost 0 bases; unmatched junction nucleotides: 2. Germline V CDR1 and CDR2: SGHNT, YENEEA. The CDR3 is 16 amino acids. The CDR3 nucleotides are TGTGCCAGCAGCTTAGAGGGGACAGACTCTGGAAACACCATATATTTT. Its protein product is CASSLEGTDSGNTIYF. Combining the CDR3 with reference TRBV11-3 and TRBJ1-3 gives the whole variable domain EAGVVQSPRYKIIEKKQPVAFWCNPISGHNTLYWYLQNLGQGPELLIRYENEEAVDDSQLPKDRFSAERLKGVDSTLKIQPAELGDSAVYLCASSLEGTDSGNTIYFGEGSWLTVV.

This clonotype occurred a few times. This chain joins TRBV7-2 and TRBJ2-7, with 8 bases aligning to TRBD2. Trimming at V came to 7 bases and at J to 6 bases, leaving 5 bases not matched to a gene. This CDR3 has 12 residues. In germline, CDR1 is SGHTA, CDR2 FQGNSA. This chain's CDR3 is CASTGGKGEQYF. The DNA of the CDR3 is TGTGCCAGCACGGGAGGGAAAGGCGAGCAGTACTTC.

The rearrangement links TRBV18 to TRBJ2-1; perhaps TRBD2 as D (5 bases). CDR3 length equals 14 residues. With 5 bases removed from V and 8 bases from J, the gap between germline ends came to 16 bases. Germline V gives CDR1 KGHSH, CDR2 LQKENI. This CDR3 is CASSGETMLDEQFF. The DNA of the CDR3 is TGTGCCAGCTCAGGGGAGACTATGCTCGATGAGCAGTTCTTC.

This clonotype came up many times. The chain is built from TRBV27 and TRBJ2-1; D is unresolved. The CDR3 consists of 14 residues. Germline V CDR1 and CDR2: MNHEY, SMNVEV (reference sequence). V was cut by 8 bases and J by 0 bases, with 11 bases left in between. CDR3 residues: CASSPRASYNEQFF. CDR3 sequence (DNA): TGTGCCAGCTCTCCTAGGGCCTCCTACAATGAGCAGTTCTTC.

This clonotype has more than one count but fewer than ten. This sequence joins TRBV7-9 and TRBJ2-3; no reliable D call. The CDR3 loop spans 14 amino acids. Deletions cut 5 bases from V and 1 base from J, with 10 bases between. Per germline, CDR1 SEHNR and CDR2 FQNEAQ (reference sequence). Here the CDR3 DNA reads TGTGCCAGCAGCAATGTCCAGGGCACAGATACGCAGTATTTT. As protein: CASSNVQGTDTQYF.

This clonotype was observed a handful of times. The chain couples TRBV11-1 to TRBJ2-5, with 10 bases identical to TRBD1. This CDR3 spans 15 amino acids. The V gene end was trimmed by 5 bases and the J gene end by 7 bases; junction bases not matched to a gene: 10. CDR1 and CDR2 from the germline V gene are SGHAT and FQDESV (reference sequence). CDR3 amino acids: CASSGDRGLYGTQYF. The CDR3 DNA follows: TGTGCCAGCAGCGGAGACAGGGGGCTATACGGGACCCAGTACTTC.

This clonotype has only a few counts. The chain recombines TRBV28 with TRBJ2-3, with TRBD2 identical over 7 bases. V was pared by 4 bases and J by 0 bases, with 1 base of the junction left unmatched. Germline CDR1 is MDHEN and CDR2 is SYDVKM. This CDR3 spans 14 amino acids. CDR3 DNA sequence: TGTGCCAGCAGTTCGACTAGCAGCACAGATACGCAGTATTTT. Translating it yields CASSSTSSTDTQYF.

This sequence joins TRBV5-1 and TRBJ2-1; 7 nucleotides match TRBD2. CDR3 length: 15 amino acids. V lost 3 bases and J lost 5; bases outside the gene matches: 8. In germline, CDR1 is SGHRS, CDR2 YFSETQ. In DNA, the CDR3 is TGCGCCAGCAGCTACGGGGCGGGAGTCCACAATGAGCAGTTCTTC. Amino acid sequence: CASSYGAGVHNEQFF.

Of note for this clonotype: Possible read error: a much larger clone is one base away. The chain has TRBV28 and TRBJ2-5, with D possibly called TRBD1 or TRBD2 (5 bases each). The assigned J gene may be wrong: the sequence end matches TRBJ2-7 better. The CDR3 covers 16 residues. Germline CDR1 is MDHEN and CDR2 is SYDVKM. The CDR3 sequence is CASSTEGRPRRDEQYF. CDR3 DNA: TGTGCCAGCAGTACTGAGGGACGCCCCCGAAGAGACGAGCAGTACTTC.

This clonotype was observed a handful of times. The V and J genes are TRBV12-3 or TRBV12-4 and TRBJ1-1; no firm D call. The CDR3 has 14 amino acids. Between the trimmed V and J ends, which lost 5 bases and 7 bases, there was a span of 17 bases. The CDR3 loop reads CASSEGYASIEAFF. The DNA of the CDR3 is TGTGCCAGCAGTGAGGGATACGCTTCTATTGAAGCTTTCTTT.

Here the CDR3 reads CSARGTGISDTQYF. The CDR3 bases are TGCAGTGCTAGAGGGACAGGAATCTCAGATACGCAGTATTTT. The chain employs TRBV20-1 and TRBJ2-3, with 7 bases aligning to TRBD1. The trim removed 1 base at V and 4 bases at J, leaving 5 bases unmatched. CDR1 DFQATT and CDR2 SNEGSKA come from the germline V gene (reference sequence). The CDR3 has 14 amino acids.

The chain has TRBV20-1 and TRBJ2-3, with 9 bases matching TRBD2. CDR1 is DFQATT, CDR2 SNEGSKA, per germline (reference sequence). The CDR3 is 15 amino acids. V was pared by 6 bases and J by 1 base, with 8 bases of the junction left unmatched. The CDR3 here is CSADGRTSGTDTQYF. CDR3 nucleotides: TGCAGTGCCGATGGTAGGACTAGCGGCACAGATACGCAGTATTTT.

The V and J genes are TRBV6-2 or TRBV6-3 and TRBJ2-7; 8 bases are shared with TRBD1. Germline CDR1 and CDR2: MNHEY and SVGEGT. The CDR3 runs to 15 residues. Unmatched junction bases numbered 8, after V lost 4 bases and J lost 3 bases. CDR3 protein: CASSSSGTGYYEQYF. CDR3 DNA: TGTGCCAGCAGTTCGTCGGGGACAGGCTACTACGAGCAGTACTTC.

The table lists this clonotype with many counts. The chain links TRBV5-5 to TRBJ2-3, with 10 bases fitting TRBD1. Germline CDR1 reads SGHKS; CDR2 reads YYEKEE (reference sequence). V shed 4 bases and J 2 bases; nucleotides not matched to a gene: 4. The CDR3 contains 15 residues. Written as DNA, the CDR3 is TGTGCCAGCAGCCGGACAGGGGGTACCACAGATACGCAGTATTTT. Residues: CASSRTGGTTDTQYF.

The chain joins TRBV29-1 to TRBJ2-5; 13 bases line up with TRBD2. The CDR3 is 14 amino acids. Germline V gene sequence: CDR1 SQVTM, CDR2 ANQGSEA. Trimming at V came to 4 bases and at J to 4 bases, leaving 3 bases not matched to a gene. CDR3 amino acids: CSVATSGRRETQYF. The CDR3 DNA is TGCAGCGTTGCGACTAGCGGGAGGCGAGAGACCCAGTACTTC.

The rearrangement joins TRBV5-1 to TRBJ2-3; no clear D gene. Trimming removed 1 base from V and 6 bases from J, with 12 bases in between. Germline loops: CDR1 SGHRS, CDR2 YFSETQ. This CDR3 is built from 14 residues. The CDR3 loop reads CASSLLDGADTQYF. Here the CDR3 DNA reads TGCGCCAGCAGCTTGTTGGACGGAGCGGATACGCAGTATTTT.

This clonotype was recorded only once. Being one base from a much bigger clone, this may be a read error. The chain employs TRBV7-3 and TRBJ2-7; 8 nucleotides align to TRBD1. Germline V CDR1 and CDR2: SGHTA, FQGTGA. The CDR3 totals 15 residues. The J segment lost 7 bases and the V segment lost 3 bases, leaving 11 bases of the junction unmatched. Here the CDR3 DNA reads TGTGCCAGCAGCTTGAGACAGGGGAACTACAATGAGCAGTACTTC. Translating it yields CASSLRQGNYNEQYF.

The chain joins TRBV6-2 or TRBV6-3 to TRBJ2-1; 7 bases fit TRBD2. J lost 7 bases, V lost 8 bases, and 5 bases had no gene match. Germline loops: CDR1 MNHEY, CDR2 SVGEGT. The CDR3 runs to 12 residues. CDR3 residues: CASGRASNEQFF. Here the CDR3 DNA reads TGTGCCAGCGGGAGGGCTAGTAATGAGCAGTTCTTC.

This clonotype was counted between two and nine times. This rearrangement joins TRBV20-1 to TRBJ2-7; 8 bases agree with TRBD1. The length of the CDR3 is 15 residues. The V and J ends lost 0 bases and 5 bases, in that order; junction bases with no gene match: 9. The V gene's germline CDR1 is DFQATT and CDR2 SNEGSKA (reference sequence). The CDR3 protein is CSAREKAGGFNEQYF. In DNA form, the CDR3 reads TGCAGTGCTAGAGAAAAGGCAGGGGGCTTCAACGAGCAGTACTTC.

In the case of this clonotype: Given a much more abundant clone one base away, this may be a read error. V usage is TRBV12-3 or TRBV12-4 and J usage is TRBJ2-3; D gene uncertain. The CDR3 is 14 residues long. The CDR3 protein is CANSFLGFTDTQYF. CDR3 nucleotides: TGTGCCAACAGTTTTCTTGGATTCACAGATACGCAGTATTTT.

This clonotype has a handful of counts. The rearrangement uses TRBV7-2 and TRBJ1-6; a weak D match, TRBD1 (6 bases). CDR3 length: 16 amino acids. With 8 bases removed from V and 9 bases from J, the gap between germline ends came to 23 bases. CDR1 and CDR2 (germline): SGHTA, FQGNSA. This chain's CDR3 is CASCLSAGGNGSPLHF. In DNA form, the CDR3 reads TGTGCCAGCTGTTTGTCTGCGGGGGGCAACGGTTCACCCCTCCACTTT.

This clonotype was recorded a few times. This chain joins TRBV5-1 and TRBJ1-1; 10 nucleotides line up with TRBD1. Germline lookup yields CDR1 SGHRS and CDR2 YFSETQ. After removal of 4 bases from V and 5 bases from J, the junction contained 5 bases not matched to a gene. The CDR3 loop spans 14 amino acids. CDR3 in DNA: TGCGCCAGCAGCCCGACAGGGGGCCTGACTGAAGCTTTCTTT. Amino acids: CASSPTGGLTEAFF.

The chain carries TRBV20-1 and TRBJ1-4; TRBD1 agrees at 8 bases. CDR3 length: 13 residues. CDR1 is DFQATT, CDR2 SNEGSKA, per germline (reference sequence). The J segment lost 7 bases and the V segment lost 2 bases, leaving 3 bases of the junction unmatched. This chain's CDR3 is CSARQGAIEKLFF. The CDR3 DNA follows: TGCAGTGCTAGACAGGGGGCAATTGAAAAACTGTTTTTT.